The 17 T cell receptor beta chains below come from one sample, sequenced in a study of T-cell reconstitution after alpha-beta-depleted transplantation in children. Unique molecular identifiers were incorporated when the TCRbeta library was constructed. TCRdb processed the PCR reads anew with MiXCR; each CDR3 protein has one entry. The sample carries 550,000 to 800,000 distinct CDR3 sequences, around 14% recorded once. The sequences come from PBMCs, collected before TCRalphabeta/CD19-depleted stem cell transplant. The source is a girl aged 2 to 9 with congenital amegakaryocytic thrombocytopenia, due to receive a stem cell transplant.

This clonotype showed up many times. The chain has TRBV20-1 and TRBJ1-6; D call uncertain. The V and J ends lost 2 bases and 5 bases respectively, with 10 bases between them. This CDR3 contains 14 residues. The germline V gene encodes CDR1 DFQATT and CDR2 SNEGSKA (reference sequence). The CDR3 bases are TGCAGTGCTAGACCTGGCGTGGATAATTCACCCCTCCACTTT. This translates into CSARPGVDNSPLHF.

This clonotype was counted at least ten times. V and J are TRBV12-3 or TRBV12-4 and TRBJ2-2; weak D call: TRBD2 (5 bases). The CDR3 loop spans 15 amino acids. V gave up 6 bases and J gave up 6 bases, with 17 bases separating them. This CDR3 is CASRPLARFPGELFF. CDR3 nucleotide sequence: TGTGCCAGCAGGCCTCTAGCTCGCTTTCCCGGGGAGCTGTTTTTT.

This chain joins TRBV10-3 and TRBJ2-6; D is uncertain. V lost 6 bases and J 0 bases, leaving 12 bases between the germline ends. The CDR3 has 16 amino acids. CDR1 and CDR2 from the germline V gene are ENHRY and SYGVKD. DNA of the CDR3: TGTGCCATCAGGCAGCGACCTAACTCTGGGGCCAACGTCCTGACTTTC. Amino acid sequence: CAIRQRPNSGANVLTF.

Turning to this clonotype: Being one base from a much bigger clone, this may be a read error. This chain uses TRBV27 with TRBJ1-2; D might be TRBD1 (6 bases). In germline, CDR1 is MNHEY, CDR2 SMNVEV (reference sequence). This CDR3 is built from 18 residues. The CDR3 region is CASSLVGGRRIRNYGDTF. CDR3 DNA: TGTGCCAGCAGTTTAGTCGGGGGCAGGAGGATCAGAAACTATGGCGACACCTTC.

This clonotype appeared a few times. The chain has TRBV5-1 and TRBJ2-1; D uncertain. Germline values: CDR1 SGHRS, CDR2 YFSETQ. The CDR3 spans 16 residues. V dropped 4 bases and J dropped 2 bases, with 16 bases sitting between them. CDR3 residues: CASSLNQRATYNEQFF. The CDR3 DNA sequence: TGCGCCAGCAGCCTCAACCAGAGAGCGACCTACAATGAGCAGTTCTTC. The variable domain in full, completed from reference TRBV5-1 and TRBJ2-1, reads KAGVTQTPRYLIKTRGQQVTLSCSPISGHRSVSWYQQTPGQGLQFLFEYFSETQRNKGNFPGRFSGRQFSNSRSEMNVSTLELGDSALYLCASSLNQRATYNEQFFGPGTRLTVL.

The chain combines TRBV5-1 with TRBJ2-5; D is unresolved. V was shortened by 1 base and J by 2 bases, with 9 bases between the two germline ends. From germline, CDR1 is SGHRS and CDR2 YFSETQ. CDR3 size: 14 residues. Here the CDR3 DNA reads TGCGCCAGCAGCTTGTACCGGAATCAAGAGACCCAGTACTTC. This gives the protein CASSLYRNQETQYF.

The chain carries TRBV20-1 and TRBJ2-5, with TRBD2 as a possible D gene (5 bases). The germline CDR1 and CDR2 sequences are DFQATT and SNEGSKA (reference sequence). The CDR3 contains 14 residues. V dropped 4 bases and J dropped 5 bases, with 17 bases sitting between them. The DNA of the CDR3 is TGCAGTGCTATCGGCGATTATGAGCGGGAGACCCAGTACTTC. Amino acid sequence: CSAIGDYERETQYF.

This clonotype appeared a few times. CDR3 nucleotide sequence: TGCGCCAGCAGCCCCCGGGAGACCGATGAGCAGTTCTTC. As protein: CASSPRETDEQFF. The chain has TRBV5-1 and TRBJ2-1; weak D call: TRBD2 (6 bases). The V end lost 4 bases, the J end lost 8 bases, and 13 bases lay between the germline ends. Germline loops: CDR1 SGHRS, CDR2 YFSETQ. CDR3 size: 13 residues. Complete variable domain (other parts from reference TRBV5-1 and TRBJ2-1): KAGVTQTPRYLIKTRGQQVTLSCSPISGHRSVSWYQQTPGQGLQFLFEYFSETQRNKGNFPGRFSGRQFSNSRSEMNVSTLELGDSALYLCASSPRETDEQFFGPGTRLTVL.

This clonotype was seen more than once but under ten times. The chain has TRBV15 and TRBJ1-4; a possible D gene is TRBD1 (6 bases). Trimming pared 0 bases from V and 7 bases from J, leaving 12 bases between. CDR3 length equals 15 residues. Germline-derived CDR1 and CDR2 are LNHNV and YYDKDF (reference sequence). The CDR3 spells CATSRDTRGGEKLFF. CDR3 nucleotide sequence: TGTGCCACCAGCAGAGATACCAGGGGCGGTGAAAAACTGTTTTTT.

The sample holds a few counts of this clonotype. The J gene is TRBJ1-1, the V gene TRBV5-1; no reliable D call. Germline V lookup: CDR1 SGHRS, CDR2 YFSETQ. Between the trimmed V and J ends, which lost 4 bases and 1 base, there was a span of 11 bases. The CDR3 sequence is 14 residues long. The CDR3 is CASSLRHENTEAFF. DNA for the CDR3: TGCGCCAGCAGCCTTAGACACGAGAACACTGAAGCTTTCTTT.

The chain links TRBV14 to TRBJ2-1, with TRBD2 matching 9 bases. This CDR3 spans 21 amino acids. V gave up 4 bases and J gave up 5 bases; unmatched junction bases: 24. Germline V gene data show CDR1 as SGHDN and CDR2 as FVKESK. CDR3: CASSRPFGGSGSLKGHNEQFF. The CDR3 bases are TGTGCCAGCAGCCGACCATTTGGAGGTAGCGGGAGCCTGAAGGGCCACAATGAGCAGTTCTTC.

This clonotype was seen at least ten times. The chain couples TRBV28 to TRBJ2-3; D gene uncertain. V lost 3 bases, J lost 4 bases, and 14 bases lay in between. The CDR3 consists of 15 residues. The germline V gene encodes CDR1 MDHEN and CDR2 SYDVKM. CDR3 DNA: TGTGCCAGCAGTTTCCGGAAGAATTTACCAGATACGCAGTATTTT. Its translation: CASSFRKNLPDTQYF.

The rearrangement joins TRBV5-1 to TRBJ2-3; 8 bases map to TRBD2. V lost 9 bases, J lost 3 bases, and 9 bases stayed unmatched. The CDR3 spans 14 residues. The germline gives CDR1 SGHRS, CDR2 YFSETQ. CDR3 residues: CATHGGLVTDTQYF. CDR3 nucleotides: TGCGCCACCCACGGGGGACTAGTGACAGATACGCAGTATTTT.

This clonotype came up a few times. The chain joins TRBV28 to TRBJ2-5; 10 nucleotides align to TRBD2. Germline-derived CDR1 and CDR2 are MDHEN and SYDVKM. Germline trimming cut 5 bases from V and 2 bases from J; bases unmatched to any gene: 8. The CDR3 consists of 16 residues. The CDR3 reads CASSNPSGSSQETQYF. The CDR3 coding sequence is TGTGCCAGCAGTAACCCTAGCGGGAGCTCGCAAGAGACCCAGTACTTC.

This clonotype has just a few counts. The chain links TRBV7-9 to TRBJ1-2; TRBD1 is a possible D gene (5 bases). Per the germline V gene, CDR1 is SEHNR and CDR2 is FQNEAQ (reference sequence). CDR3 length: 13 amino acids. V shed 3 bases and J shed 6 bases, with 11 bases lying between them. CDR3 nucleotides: TGTGCCAGCAGCTTTGGGCAGGGCCATGGCTACACCTTC. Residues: CASSFGQGHGYTF.

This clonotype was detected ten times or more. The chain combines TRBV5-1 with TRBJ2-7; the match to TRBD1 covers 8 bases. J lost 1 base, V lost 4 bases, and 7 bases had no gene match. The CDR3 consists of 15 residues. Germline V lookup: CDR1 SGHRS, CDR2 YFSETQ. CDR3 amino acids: CASSPGQGMSYEQYF. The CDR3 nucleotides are TGCGCCAGCAGCCCAGGACAGGGTATGTCCTACGAGCAGTACTTC.

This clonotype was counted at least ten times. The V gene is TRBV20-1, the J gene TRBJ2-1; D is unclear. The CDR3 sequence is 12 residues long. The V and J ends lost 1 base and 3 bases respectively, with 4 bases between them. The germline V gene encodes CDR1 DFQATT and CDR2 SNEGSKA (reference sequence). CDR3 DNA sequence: TGCAGTGCTAGAGCGGACTACAATGAGCAGTTCTTC. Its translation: CSARADYNEQFF.